The present TCR beta chain was sequenced within a study of T cells in Graves' hyperthyroidism and ophthalmopathy. Whole-study context: The blood sample was taken at first diagnosis, before treatment began.

General study findings and limits: The model anticipated ophthalmopathy a median approximately 6.7 months pre-onset.

With regard to this clonotype: The target antigen is unknown.

Researchers amplified the TCR beta CDR3 regions from RNA transcripts. Carried out on the TCR CDR3, a first-round RT-PCR used the HTBI primer set. TCRdb itself ran the multiplex PCR reads through MiXCR, one entry per CDR3 protein. This sample carries roughly 840,000 distinct CDR3 sequences, 35% to 40% of them seen once, and the ten largest clones take 8.9%. The source is a man aged 18 to 30 with Graves' hyperthyroidism. Material for sequencing was blood.

The CDR3 region has the DNA TGTGCCATCAGTGAGCTGGGGACCGGGGAGCTGTTTTTT. Protein sequence: CAISELGTGELFF. The chain has TRBV10-3 and TRBJ2-2; D unresolved. Deletions cut 2 bases from V and 5 bases from J, with 6 bases between. Germline V gene lookup returns CDR1 ENHRY and CDR2 SYGVKD. This CDR3 is built from 13 residues.